This T cell receptor beta chain derives from a study of blood T cell repertoires in COVID-19. Germline CDR1 and CDR2: SGHTA and FQGTGA. CDR3 length equals 13 residues. V was cut by 0 bases and J by 9 bases, with 12 bases left in between. Here immunoSEQ multiplex PCR was the method, and the copy in TCRdb shows in-frame clones only, minus some. The sample contains approximately 500,000 clones, roughly 85% of which appear only once. The receptor comes from a human donor in a cohort sampled during active COVID-19. The sample comprised peripheral blood. V gene TRBV7-3 combines with J gene TRBJ2-7; D perhaps matches TRBD1 (6 bases). The CDR3 region has the DNA TGTGCCAGCAGCTTAACGTCACAGGGCGGGCAGTACTTC. This gives the protein CASSLTSQGGQYF.